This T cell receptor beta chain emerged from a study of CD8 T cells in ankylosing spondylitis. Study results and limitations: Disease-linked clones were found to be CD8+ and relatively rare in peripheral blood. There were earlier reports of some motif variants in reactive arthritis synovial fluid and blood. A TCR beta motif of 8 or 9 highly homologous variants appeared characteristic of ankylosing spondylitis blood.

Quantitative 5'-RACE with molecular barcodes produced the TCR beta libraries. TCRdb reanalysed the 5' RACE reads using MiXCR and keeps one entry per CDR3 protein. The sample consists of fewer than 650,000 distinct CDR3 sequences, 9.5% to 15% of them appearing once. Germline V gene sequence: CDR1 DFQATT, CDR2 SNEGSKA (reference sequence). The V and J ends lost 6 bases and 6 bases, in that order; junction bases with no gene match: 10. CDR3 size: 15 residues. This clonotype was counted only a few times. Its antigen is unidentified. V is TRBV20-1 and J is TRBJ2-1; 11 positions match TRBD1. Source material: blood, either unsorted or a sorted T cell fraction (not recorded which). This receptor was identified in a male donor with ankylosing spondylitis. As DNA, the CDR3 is TGCAGTGCCACAAGAAGGACAGGGGGCTTCAATGAGCAGTTCTTC. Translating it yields CSATRRTGGFNEQFF.